The clone carrying this T cell receptor beta chain has only a few counts. The antigen is not known. With V trimmed by 10 bases and J by 4 bases, 7 bases remained unmatched. The germline V gene encodes CDR1 MNHNS and CDR2 SASEGT. The CDR3 runs to 13 residues. This sample is drawn from a study of HIV-infected patients and healthy controls. cDNA was made from 500 ng RNA using alpha and beta constant primers. Alpha and beta chain libraries were made separately by chain-specific third strand synthesis with multiplexing indices. The cDNA received a 5' RACE adapter containing a random hexamer plus an SP2 sequencing primer site. An approximately 25-cycle PCR with P5s and P7 primers followed a short adapter-adding first PCR. TCRdb re-called the 5' RACE reads through MiXCR, storing one row per CDR3 protein. This table holds more than 15,000 distinct CDR3 sequences, 4.5% to 5.5% found once. Whole-study findings and limits: HIV+ repertoires were severely depleted of MAIT alpha-chain CDR3s, unlike healthy controls. Size-matching overweighted rare events from HIV-infected data when comparing patients with controls.

Whole blood was used without fractionation, so all unsorted peripheral T cells were included. Source material: blood. This receptor was obtained from an adult in good health. The chain has TRBV6-1 and TRBJ2-3; 8 bases line up with TRBD1. Here the CDR3 DNA reads TGTGCCACGCAGGACAGGGAGGCAGATACGCAGTATTTT. It translates to CATQDREADTQYF.